The rows below give T cell receptor beta chains drawn from one sample of a study of CD8 T cells in ankylosing spondylitis. TCRdb re-called the 5' RACE reads with MiXCR, one entry per CDR3 protein. The sample contains more than 150,000 distinct CDR3 sequences, 15% to 20% of which appear only once. Sequencing used blood, either unsorted or a sorted T cell fraction (not recorded which). The receptor set was obtained from a male donor between 10 and 30 years old with ankylosing spondylitis or in good health (not recorded which). Both conserved end residues are part of each CDR3. Each record gives: clone size, J gene, D gene, V gene, CDR3 DNA, CDR3 protein. A D gene is named only where the DNA matches it firmly. The listing skips clone size in some rows; elsewhere it reads once, few, many or a size class.

abundance: .
j_gene: TRBJ2-3
d_gene: TRBD1
v_gene: TRBV15
CDR3nt: TGTGCCACCAGCAGACAGGGGACAGGGCATACAGATACGCAGTATTTT
CDR3aa: CATSRQGTGHTDTQYF

abundance: once
j_gene: TRBJ2-5
d_gene: .
v_gene: TRBV13
CDR3nt: TGTGCCAGCAGCTCGAGGACGCCTCAAGAGACCCAGTACTTC
CDR3aa: CASSSRTPQETQYF

abundance: .
j_gene: TRBJ1-6
d_gene: .
v_gene: TRBV7-9
CDR3nt: TGTGCCAGCAGCTTGGGGATGAATTCACCCCTCCACTTT
CDR3aa: CASSLGMNSPLHF

abundance: few
j_gene: TRBJ2-1
d_gene: .
v_gene: TRBV9
CDR3nt: TGTGCCAGCAGCGTCGACCCCCCGGAACTAGTAACCAATGAGCAGTTCTTC
CDR3aa: CASSVDPPELVTNEQFF

abundance: many
j_gene: TRBJ2-1
d_gene: TRBD1
v_gene: TRBV5-1
CDR3nt: TGCGCCAGCAGCCCCCCTGGACAGGGAGCAAATGAGCAGTTCTTC
CDR3aa: CASSPPGQGANEQFF

abundance: many
j_gene: TRBJ1-4
d_gene: .
v_gene: TRBV5-5
CDR3nt: TGTGCCAGCAGCTATCCGGGACCAGGGCATGAAAAACTGTTTTTT
CDR3aa: CASSYPGPGHEKLFF

abundance: many
j_gene: TRBJ2-7
d_gene: TRBD1
v_gene: TRBV20-1
CDR3nt: TGCAGTGCTAGAGACGTCGACAGGGATGTATCCTACGAGCAGTACTTC
CDR3aa: CSARDVDRDVSYEQYF

abundance: many
j_gene: TRBJ2-5
d_gene: .
v_gene: TRBV7-9
CDR3nt: TGTGCCAGCAGCTTAGCGGAGCTAGCGCAAGAGACCCAGTACTTC
CDR3aa: CASSLAELAQETQYF

abundance: many
j_gene: TRBJ1-2
d_gene: .
v_gene: TRBV20-1
CDR3nt: TGCAGTGCTAGAGATGCGGGGGAGCATGGCTACACCTTC
CDR3aa: CSARDAGEHGYTF

abundance: many
j_gene: TRBJ1-4
d_gene: TRBD1
v_gene: TRBV5-1
CDR3nt: TGCGCCAGCAGCCCACGGACAGGGGGCTTTGAAAAACTGTTTTTT
CDR3aa: CASSPRTGGFEKLFF

abundance: .
j_gene: TRBJ2-1
d_gene: .
v_gene: TRBV29-1
CDR3nt: TGCAGCGTTAACGACAGGAGGCGCAATGAGCAGTTCTTC
CDR3aa: CSVNDRRRNEQFF

abundance: many
j_gene: TRBJ2-3
d_gene: .
v_gene: TRBV30
CDR3nt: TGTGCCTTTAACTCCGGGACCCCCAGCACAGATACGCAGTATTTT
CDR3aa: CAFNSGTPSTDTQYF

abundance: few
j_gene: TRBJ2-7
d_gene: .
v_gene: TRBV7-2
CDR3nt: TGTGCCAGCAGCCCATCGTTTGTTGAGCAGTACTTC
CDR3aa: CASSPSFVEQYF

abundance: many
j_gene: TRBJ1-3
d_gene: TRBD1
v_gene: TRBV5-1
CDR3nt: TGCGCCAGCAGCCTGGACAGGAGCTCTGGAAACACCATATATTTT
CDR3aa: CASSLDRSSGNTIYF

abundance: many
j_gene: TRBJ1-4
d_gene: TRBD1
v_gene: TRBV4-2
CDR3nt: TGTGCCAGCAGCCAGATATACCCCCCCGACAGGGCTAATGAAAAACTGTTTTTT
CDR3aa: CASSQIYPPDRANEKLFF

abundance: few
j_gene: TRBJ2-1
d_gene: .
v_gene: TRBV29-1
CDR3nt: TGCAGCGTTGAACAGGGGTACAATGAGCAGTTCTTC
CDR3aa: CSVEQGYNEQFF

abundance: .
j_gene: TRBJ2-5
d_gene: TRBD1
v_gene: TRBV12-3/TRBV12-4
CDR3nt: TGTGCCAGCAGCCGACAGGGGGGCACCCAGTACTTC
CDR3aa: CASSRQGGTQYF

abundance: many
j_gene: TRBJ1-2
d_gene: .
v_gene: TRBV15
CDR3nt: TGTGCCACCAGCAACCTGGGTGGAGATGGCTACACCTTC
CDR3aa: CATSNLGGDGYTF